A single sample is the source of the 27 T cell receptor beta chains below, sequenced in a study of PD-L1 blockade in urothelial cancer. Sequencing was performed with immunoSEQ multiplex PCR; in TCRdb, only in-frame clones are kept and a portion is missing. Here the sample spans 25,000 to 40,000 clones, 75% to 85% being singletons. Sequencing was performed on PBMCs, taken around atezolizumab (anti-PD-L1) treatment. The receptor source for this set is a man between 60 and 75 years old with urothelial cancer.

The chain combines TRBV18 with TRBJ1-2, with 10 bases lining up with TRBD1. Germline CDR1 and CDR2: KGHSH and LQKENI. Trimming at V came to 0 bases and at J to 2 bases, leaving 6 bases not matched to a gene. This CDR3 region has 17 residues. This CDR3 reads CASSPPPGQGGNYGYTF. For the CDR3, the DNA is TGTGCCAGCTCACCACCTCCCGGACAGGGGGGCAACTATGGCTACACCTTC.

The V gene is TRBV19, the J gene TRBJ1-5, with 12 positions matching TRBD1. The germline gives CDR1 LNHDA, CDR2 SQIVND (reference sequence). CDR3 size: 16 residues. The junction had 4 bases not matched to a gene; V was cut back by 4 bases and J by 3 bases. The CDR3 region has the DNA TGTGCCAGTAGTAGGGGACAGGGGGCAAACAATCAGCCCCAGCATTTT. Residues: CASSRGQGANNQPQHF.

The V and J genes are TRBV9 and TRBJ2-7; TRBD2 aligns across 8 bases. The CDR3 runs 15 residues. In germline, CDR1 is SGDLS, CDR2 YYNGEE. The ends lost 0 bases at V and 2 bases at J; junction bases unmatched: 4. The CDR3 is CASSVGSGITYEQYF. The CDR3 DNA sequence: TGTGCCAGCAGCGTAGGTAGCGGGATTACCTACGAGCAGTACTTC.

This sequence joins TRBV7-3 and TRBJ2-3; TRBD2 matches 9 bases. J was trimmed by 6 bases and V by 4 bases; bases with no gene match: 14. Germline CDR1 reads SGHTA; CDR2 reads FQGTGA. This CDR3 is built from 17 residues. CDR3 loop: CASSSTKIAGASDTQYF. The CDR3 DNA is TGTGCCAGCAGCTCCACCAAGATAGCGGGGGCGTCCGATACGCAGTATTTT. The variable domain in full, completed from reference TRBV7-3 and TRBJ2-3, reads GAGVSQTPSNKVTEKGKYVELRCDPISGHTALYWYRQSLGQGPEFLIYFQGTGAADDSGLPNDRFFAVRPEGSVSTLKIQRTERGDSAVYLCASSSTKIAGASDTQYFGPGTRLTVL.

This clone was observed a handful of times. This chain joins TRBV2 and TRBJ1-2, with TRBD1 matching over 11 bases. The V gene's germline CDR1 is SNHLY and CDR2 FYNNEI. V lost 8 bases, J lost 4 bases, and 6 bases stayed unmatched. The CDR3 has 14 amino acids. CDR3 residues: CASGMGQGVYGYTF. The CDR3 DNA follows: TGTGCCAGCGGGATGGGACAGGGGGTCTATGGCTACACCTTC.

The chain uses TRBV7-6 and TRBJ2-2; weak D call: TRBD1 (5 bases). The V end was cut by 3 bases, the J end by 4 bases, with 15 bases between. Germline V gives CDR1 SGHVS, CDR2 FNYEAQ. The CDR3 extends over 16 amino acids. CDR3 amino acids: CASSFGWGRGTGELFF. CDR3 in DNA: TGTGCCAGCAGCTTCGGGTGGGGTAGGGGCACCGGGGAGCTGTTTTTT.

In DNA form, the CDR3 reads TGTGCCAGCAGCGAAGGTCCGAGTGCAGGCCGTTTTGGTTCACCCCTCCACTTT. It encodes CASSEGPSAGRFGSPLHF. The gene calls are TRBV9 and TRBJ1-6; no firm D call. V gave up 3 bases and J gave up 9 bases, with 25 bases separating them. CDR3 length: 18 residues. The germline gives CDR1 SGDLS, CDR2 YYNGEE. The variable domain in full, with the rest retrieved from reference TRBV9 and TRBJ1-6, is DSGVTQTPKHLITATGQRVTLRCSPRSGDLSVYWYQQSLDQGLQFLIQYYNGEERAKGNILERFSAQQFPDLHSELNLSSLELGDSALYFCASSEGPSAGRFGSPLHFGNGTRLTVT.

CDR3 bases: TGTGCCAGTAGTATTCGTCCCCCCAGACAGGTAAACACTGAAGCTTTCTTT. Its protein is CASSIRPPRQVNTEAFF. This sequence joins TRBV19 and TRBJ1-1; TRBD1 is a possible D gene (6 bases). V lost 3 bases and J 2 bases, leaving 19 bases between the germline ends. The length of the CDR3 is 17 residues. Germline V gives CDR1 LNHDA, CDR2 SQIVND (reference sequence).

CDR3 amino acids: CASSIPGTGGAGELFF. Here the CDR3 DNA reads TGTGCCAGTAGTATACCCGGGACAGGGGGGGCCGGGGAGCTGTTTTTT. The V call is TRBV19, the J call TRBJ2-2; 11 bases line up with TRBD1. V shed 2 bases, J shed 6 bases, and the junction held 5 bases outside the gene matches. CDR1 LNHDA and CDR2 SQIVND come from the germline V gene (reference sequence). The CDR3 consists of 16 residues.

The gene calls are TRBV7-6 and TRBJ2-1, with D unclear. V was shortened by 0 bases and J by 0 bases, with 6 bases between the two germline ends. The V gene's germline CDR1 is SGHVS and CDR2 FNYEAQ. The CDR3 is made up of 15 amino acids. In nucleotides, the CDR3 is TGTGCCAGCAGCTTAGCCTCTAGCTCCTACAATGAGCAGTTCTTC. This encodes CASSLASSSYNEQFF.

J is TRBJ1-2 and V is TRBV10-3; a weak D match, TRBD1 (5 bases). The CDR3 sequence is 13 residues long. V shed 3 bases and J shed 3 bases, with 8 bases lying between them. Germline V CDR1 and CDR2: ENHRY, SYGVKD. The CDR3 sequence: CAISELRDYGYTF. DNA of the CDR3: TGTGCCATCAGTGAACTCAGGGACTATGGCTACACCTTC.

The CDR3 sequence is CASSADRGGYGYTF. The CDR3 DNA reads TGTGCCAGCAGTGCTGACAGGGGTGGCTATGGCTACACCTTC. The chain combines TRBV6-1 with TRBJ1-2, with TRBD1 matching 8 bases. With 4 bases clipped from V and 4 bases from J, the junction kept 5 bases outside the gene matches. From germline, CDR1 is MNHNS and CDR2 SASEGT. The CDR3 contains 14 residues.

This clone was detected only once. The V call is TRBV12-5, the J call TRBJ2-3; perhaps TRBD2 as D (6 bases). The CDR3 runs 14 residues. Trimming took off 5 bases at V and 10 bases at J, with 19 bases between the two ends. Germline V CDR1 and CDR2: LGHNT, FRNRAP. CDR3: CASGRRDSAPAQYF. CDR3 coding DNA: TGTGCTAGTGGTCGCCGGGACTCGGCGCCGGCGCAGTATTTT.

This CDR3 reads CASSSQQGITGELFF. Written as DNA, the CDR3 is TGTGCCAGCAGCTCCCAACAGGGAATCACCGGGGAGCTGTTTTTT. The V call is TRBV7-6, the J call TRBJ2-2; tentative D call: TRBD1 (6 bases). This CDR3 spans 15 amino acids. Germline lookup yields CDR1 SGHVS and CDR2 FNYEAQ. The V gene lost 4 bases and the J gene lost 4 bases, with 13 bases spanning the gap.

The chain uses TRBV19 and TRBJ1-2; a possible D gene is TRBD1 (5 bases). The CDR3 extends over 13 amino acids. Trimming pared 5 bases from V and 6 bases from J, leaving 13 bases between. CDR1 and CDR2 from the germline V gene are LNHDA and SQIVND (reference sequence). The CDR3, as DNA: TGTGCCAGTAGTGGGGCGTCAGGGCATGGCTACACCTTC. This encodes CASSGASGHGYTF.

The chain is built from TRBV7-2 and TRBJ2-7, with TRBD1 matching 9 bases. The V gene end was trimmed by 5 bases and the J gene end by 12 bases; junction bases not matched to a gene: 11. Germline CDR1 SGHTA, CDR2 FQGNSA. The CDR3 is 13 residues long. Here the CDR3 reads CASSATGQGRGYF. The CDR3 DNA follows: TGTGCCAGCAGCGCGACGGGACAGGGCAGGGGGTACTTC.

V is TRBV15 and J is TRBJ1-1; no clear D. Germline assignment: CDR1 LNHNV and CDR2 YYDKDF (reference sequence). The CDR3 contains 15 residues. With 0 bases removed from V and 4 bases from J, the gap between germline ends came to 12 bases. CDR3 sequence (DNA): TGTGCCACCAGCAGAGATACAAATTTTGGCACTGAAGCTTTCTTT. It yields the protein CATSRDTNFGTEAFF.

The chain joins TRBV5-1 to TRBJ2-1, with 10 positions matching TRBD2. J gave up 8 bases and V 1 base, and 12 bases lay outside the gene matches. The CDR3 spans 17 residues. Per germline, CDR1 SGHRS and CDR2 YFSETQ. DNA of the CDR3: TGCGCCAGCAGCTTGATGTTGAGCGGGGGGGCCGCTTATGAGCAGTTCTTC. It translates to CASSLMLSGGAAYEQFF.

Only a few counts were recorded for this clone. The chain has TRBV7-3 and TRBJ1-1; 7 nucleotides agree with TRBD1. After removal of 5 bases from V and 2 bases from J, the junction contained 8 bases not matched to a gene. This CDR3 region has 15 residues. In germline, CDR1 is SGHTA, CDR2 FQGTGA. The CDR3 DNA sequence: TGTGCCAGCAGCCAACCCGGGACAGTAAACACTGAAGCTTTCTTT. Its translation: CASSQPGTVNTEAFF.

This clone was seen once. This sequence joins TRBV9 and TRBJ2-3; D ambiguous. V dropped 5 bases and J dropped 0 bases, with 10 bases sitting between them. There are 14 residues in the CDR3. The germline V gene has CDR1 SGDLS and CDR2 YYNGEE. Here the CDR3 reads CASSFRESTDTQYF. DNA of the CDR3: TGTGCCAGCAGTTTTAGAGAAAGCACAGATACGCAGTATTTT.

This sequence joins TRBV2 and TRBJ1-1; 7 nucleotides agree with TRBD1. Germline V gene data show CDR1 as SNHLY and CDR2 as FYNNEI. This CDR3 has 17 amino acids. V was clipped by 9 bases and J by 5 bases; unmatched bases: 21. The DNA of the CDR3 is TGTGCCAGAGATGTCGCCCGTCTCGACAGGGCTCGGACTGAAGCTTTCTTT. This translates into CARDVARLDRARTEAFF.

J is TRBJ2-5 and V is TRBV11-2, with 10 bases aligning to TRBD2. Germline loops: CDR1 SGHAT, CDR2 FQNNGV. The CDR3 spans 12 residues. Trimming cost V 10 bases and J 5 bases; bases outside gene matches: 4. The CDR3 reads CATSTSGETQYF. Here the CDR3 DNA reads TGTGCCACTTCGACTAGCGGGGAGACCCAGTACTTC.

The chain carries TRBV11-3 and TRBJ2-7, with 7 bases lining up with TRBD1. With 1 base clipped from V and 7 bases from J, the junction kept 10 bases outside the gene matches. CDR3 size: 15 residues. Germline V lookup: CDR1 SGHNT, CDR2 YENEEA. The DNA for the CDR3 is TGTGCCAGCAGCTTAGGATGGGACAGAGATAATGAGCAGTACTTC. This translates into CASSLGWDRDNEQYF.

The V gene is TRBV27, the J gene TRBJ2-5; a weak D match, TRBD1 (5 bases). This CDR3 has 13 residues. The V end lost 8 bases, the J end lost 4 bases, and 14 bases lay between the germline ends. The germline V gene has CDR1 MNHEY and CDR2 SMNVEV (reference sequence). For the CDR3, the DNA is TGTGCCAGCGCTAACCCCAGGGTAGAGACCCAGTACTTC. It specifies CASANPRVETQYF.

The chain recombines TRBV6-6 with TRBJ2-1; D not certain. The CDR3 spans 14 residues. V lost 7 bases, J lost 6 bases, and 16 bases lay in between. CDR1 and CDR2 (germline): MNHNY, SVGAGI (reference sequence). The CDR3 DNA reads as TGTGCCAGCATCCTCTCGGCCGGGTTCAATGAGCAGTTCTTC. Amino acids: CASILSAGFNEQFF.

The chain joins TRBV5-1 to TRBJ1-1; TRBD1 aligns across 8 bases. The V segment lost 0 bases and the J segment 4 bases; nucleotides outside the gene matches: 8. Germline-derived CDR1 and CDR2 are SGHRS and YFSETQ. The CDR3 sequence is 16 residues long. The CDR3 sequence: CASSLGTGSSGTEAFF. The DNA for the CDR3 is TGCGCCAGCAGCTTGGGGACAGGGAGTTCGGGCACTGAAGCTTTCTTT. The variable domain in full, completed from reference TRBV5-1 and TRBJ1-1, reads KAGVTQTPRYLIKTRGQQVTLSCSPISGHRSVSWYQQTPGQGLQFLFEYFSETQRNKGNFPGRFSGRQFSNSRSEMNVSTLELGDSALYLCASSLGTGSSGTEAFFGQGTRLTVV.

The rearrangement links TRBV5-8 to TRBJ1-5, with 7 bases lining up with TRBD1. Trimming removed 3 bases from V and 5 bases from J; junction bases left unmatched: 8. The CDR3 totals 15 residues. CDR1 and CDR2 (germline): SGHTS, YDEGEE. The CDR3 sequence: CASSSGGGSHQPQHF. The CDR3 nucleotides are TGTGCCAGCAGCTCAGGAGGGGGCTCTCATCAGCCCCAGCATTTT.